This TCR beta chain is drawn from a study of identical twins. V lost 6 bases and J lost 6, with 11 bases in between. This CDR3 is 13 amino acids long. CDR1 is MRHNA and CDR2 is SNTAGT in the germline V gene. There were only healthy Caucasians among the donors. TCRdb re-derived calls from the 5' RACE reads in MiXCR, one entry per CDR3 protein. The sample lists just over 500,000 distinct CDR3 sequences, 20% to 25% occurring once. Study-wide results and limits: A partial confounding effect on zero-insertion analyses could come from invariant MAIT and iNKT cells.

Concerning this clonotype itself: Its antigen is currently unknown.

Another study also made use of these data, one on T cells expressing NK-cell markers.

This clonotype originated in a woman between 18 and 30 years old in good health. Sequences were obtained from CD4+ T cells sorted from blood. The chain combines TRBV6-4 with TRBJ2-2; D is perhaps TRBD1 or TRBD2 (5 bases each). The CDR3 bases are TGTGCCAGCAGGGGGCAGAGGGCCGGGGAGCTGTTTTTT. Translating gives CASRGQRAGELFF.